This TCR beta chain was sequenced during a study of blood T cell repertoires in COVID-19 (dated by TCRdb to between 2020 and 2021). About the investigation overall: The collaborator samples originated in the United States, Italy and Spain and spanned the acute and convalescent phases of COVID-19. The prospective study material was composed of cDNA or gDNA derived from T cells, B-cell-depleted T cells, or PBMCs. Subjects who had been exposed to COVID-19, were actively infected with it, or had recovered from it provided the deeply sampled blood TCRbeta repertoires that made up the dataset. The repertoires were made available in a free public database intended to serve as a resource for research on the immune response to SARS-CoV-2. Samples came from the ongoing ImmuneRACE study (first 160 participants) plus 1,254 subjects from 6 global collaborators. Sample metadata almost always included a de-identified subject ID, COVID-19 status, age in years and sex. Where HLA class I and class II types were available, the types were taken from metadata supplied by the sample provider, not from assay-based typing.

From a lookup of the germline V gene, CDR1 and CDR2 are MDHEN and SYDVKM. The CDR3 sequence holds 14 residues, the cysteine and phenylalanine included. Only the CDR3 DNA stays, 42 bases, in frame from base 1. Here V drops 6 bases and J drops 4 bases, and the junction holds 8 bases not matched to any gene. Paper-wide results and their limitations: The amount of clinical and demographic metadata varied by source and participant and was provided uncurated.

Collaborating institutions collected whole blood in K2EDTA tubes following their own protocols. For TCRbeta analysis, collaborators shipped samples as frozen whole blood, isolated PBMCs, or DNA extracted from either of those sample types. Details on this clone: Its antigen target is currently unknown. One base away there is no much larger clone; base qualities are not given.

TCRbeta CDR3 regions were amplified from genomic DNA by means of the immunoSEQ Assay, a bias-controlled multiplex PCR. The authors' analysis ran thus. The number of nucleated cells in each sample was estimated by amplification of reference gene primers within the assay. Sequence reads were collapsed and filtered to measure the absolute abundance of every unique TCRbeta CDR3 rearrangement. Productive Simpson clonality was computed per sample as the square root of Simpson's diversity index over productive rearrangements. TCRdb retrieved this table from immuneACCESS and kept in-frame rearrangements only. Not all clones are present; in checked studies, unresolved V genes account for under half, and no reason is known for the remainder. V and J calls and clone size come straight from that table; D and trimming were deduced from the DNA. This sample has about 140,000 clones in its table, and 80% to 85% of those were observed once. The ten largest make up 4% of the sample.

Material: peripheral blood. The sequence derives from a woman aged 60-70 years with acute or convalescent COVID-19. This chain joins TRBV28 to TRBJ1-2, with TRBD1 matching 7 junction bases. The CDR3 sequence is CASSPGQAAYGYTF. Read as DNA, the sequence is TGTGCCAGCAGCCCAGGACAGGCAGCCTATGGCTACACCTTC.